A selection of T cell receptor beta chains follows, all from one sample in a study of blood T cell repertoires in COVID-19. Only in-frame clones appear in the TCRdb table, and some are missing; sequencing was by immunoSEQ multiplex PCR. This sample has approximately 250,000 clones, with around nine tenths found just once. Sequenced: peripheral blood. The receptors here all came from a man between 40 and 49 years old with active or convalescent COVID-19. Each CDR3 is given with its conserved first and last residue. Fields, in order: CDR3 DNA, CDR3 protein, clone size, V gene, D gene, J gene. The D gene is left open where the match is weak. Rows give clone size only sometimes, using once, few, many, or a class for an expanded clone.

TGTGCCAGCAGTGAAGCCATGGGACTAGCCAAAAACATTCAGTACTTC | CASSEAMGLAKNIQYF | - | TRBV6-1 | - | TRBJ2-4
TGTGCCAGCAGTTACTCAGGGGGAAACACTGAAGCTTTCTTT | CASSYSGGNTEAFF | - | TRBV6-6 | - | TRBJ1-1
TGTGCCAGCAGTTATAGGAGCGGGGGGAACAATGAGCAGTTCTTC | CASSYRSGGNNEQFF | - | TRBV6-2/TRBV6-3 | TRBD2 | TRBJ2-1
TGTGCCAGCAGCCCCCAACATAACTATGGCTACACCTTC | CASSPQHNYGYTF | once | TRBV14 | - | TRBJ1-2
TGTGCCAGCAGCCACGTCGGGGACGAGCAGTACTTC | CASSHVGDEQYF | - | TRBV4-2 | - | TRBJ2-7
TGTGCCAGCAGCCAAGAAAGAGGGACAGGGGGCTCGCGCTACACCTTC | CASSQERGTGGSRYTF | - | TRBV3-1/TRBV3-2 | TRBD1 | TRBJ1-2
TGCGCCAGCAGTGAGTCGCGGGGAGTAGGAGCCGGGGAGCTGTTTTTT | CASSESRGVGAGELFF | few | TRBV10-1 | - | TRBJ2-2
TGTGCCAGTAGTAAAACCGGGACAGGGGCCGACGAGCAGTACTTC | CASSKTGTGADEQYF | - | TRBV19 | TRBD1 | TRBJ2-7
TGCGCCAGCAGCATAGGAACGGGGTTTCAGTACTTC | CASSIGTGFQYF | - | TRBV5-1 | - | TRBJ2-4
TGCGCCAGCGCGACAGGTCCCCGGGGTGAGCAGTTCTTC | CASATGPRGEQFF | - | TRBV10-1 | - | TRBJ2-1
TGTGCCAGCAGCCCGGGGGTGTCAGGGCGAGAGACCCAGTACTTC | CASSPGVSGRETQYF | - | TRBV5-4 | - | TRBJ2-5
TGTGCCAGCATCCCAACGACAGGATACAATCAGCCCCAGCATTTT | CASIPTTGYNQPQHF | - | TRBV6-5 | - | TRBJ1-5
TGTGCCACCAGTGAGGAGGGACGCGAGCAGTACTTC | CATSEEGREQYF | - | TRBV24-1 | - | TRBJ2-7
TGTGCCATCAAAGGGGCGCTTGATAATTCACCCCTCCACTTT | CAIKGALDNSPLHF | few | TRBV10-3 | - | TRBJ1-6
TGTGCCAGTAGTAACTTTGAGGGGAACACTGAAGCTTTCTTT | CASSNFEGNTEAFF | once | TRBV19 | - | TRBJ1-1
TGCGCCAGCAGTGTTGGCTTGAACAATGAGCAGTTCTTC | CASSVGLNNEQFF | - | TRBV10-1 | - | TRBJ2-1
TGTGCCAGCAGCTTAGTCTTTGCGGCGCCGAGGCAGTACTTC | CASSLVFAAPRQYF | - | TRBV11-2 | - | TRBJ2-7
TGTGCCAGCAGTACCCGGGGGAATGTTCGTTTT | CASSTRGNVRF | - | TRBV28 | - | TRBJ1-4
TGTGCCTGGAGTGTACTCAACCCTCTAGCGGGAGGGCTAGGTAATGAGCAGTTCTTC | CAWSVLNPLAGGLGNEQFF | - | TRBV30 | TRBD2 | TRBJ2-1
TGTGCCAGCAGCCTAGACGGGATCCCTTTTCAGCCCCAGCATTTT | CASSLDGIPFQPQHF | - | TRBV7-2 | - | TRBJ1-5
TGTGCCAGCAGTGACCCGGCCGCGGGGGTAACTGAAGCTTTCTTT | CASSDPAAGVTEAFF | - | TRBV6-4 | - | TRBJ1-1
TGTGCCAGCAGCCAAGAGCGGGACCCCTACAATGAGCAGTTCTTC | CASSQERDPYNEQFF | once | TRBV3-1/TRBV3-2 | - | TRBJ2-1
TGTGCTAGTGGTTTGGCCTTTAAAGGGCTAGCGGGGTTCCAAGAGACCCAGTACTTC | CASGLAFKGLAGFQETQYF | - | TRBV12-5 | TRBD2 | TRBJ2-5
TGTGCCAGCAAGGTACAGGGAACCGCACCCCTCCACTTT | CASKVQGTAPLHF | once | TRBV2 | - | TRBJ1-6
TGTGCCAGCAGTTACTCCGCGACTAACTATGGCTACACCTTC | CASSYSATNYGYTF | - | TRBV6-5 | - | TRBJ1-2
TGTGCCAGCAGTTTGTGGGCCCCCAATCAGCCCCAGCATTTT | CASSLWAPNQPQHF | - | TRBV28 | - | TRBJ1-5
TGTGCCAGCAGCCAAGAGCCAGGGGGCGACTACGAGCAGTACTTC | CASSQEPGGDYEQYF | - | TRBV4-2 | TRBD1 | TRBJ2-7
TGTGCCAGCAGCGTAGGAGGGGGCTTGGATGAGCAGTTCTTC | CASSVGGGLDEQFF | - | TRBV9 | TRBD1 | TRBJ2-1
TGTGCCAGCAGTTACATAGCAGATGTTAACACCGGGGAGCTGTTTTTT | CASSYIADVNTGELFF | - | TRBV6-5 | - | TRBJ2-2
TGTGCCAGCAGCTTAACCCCAGGCGTGGGTGGGGCCAACGTCCTGACTTTC | CASSLTPGVGGANVLTF | - | TRBV7-3 | - | TRBJ2-6
TGTGCTAGCAGCCCAGGGGGTGAGGGGCCCTACAATGAGCAGTTCTTC | CASSPGGEGPYNEQFF | - | TRBV7-7 | TRBD1 | TRBJ2-1
TGTGCCAGCAGTTTCAAGGAGTTTGGCTACACCTTC | CASSFKEFGYTF | - | TRBV12-3/TRBV12-4 | - | TRBJ1-2
TGTGCCAGCAGTCCCATTACAGGGGACTACGAGCAGTACTTC | CASSPITGDYEQYF | - | TRBV27 | TRBD1 | TRBJ2-7
TGTGCCAGTAGTCCCCTCGAGGCAGGGGGCAGGACCATATATTTT | CASSPLEAGGRTIYF | - | TRBV19 | TRBD1 | TRBJ1-3
TGTGCCAGCAGCCGACAGGGTGGAAGCTACGAGCAGTACTTC | CASSRQGGSYEQYF | - | TRBV9 | TRBD1 | TRBJ2-7
TGTGCCAGTAGTACGACTAGTGCAGATACGCAGTATTTT | CASSTTSADTQYF | - | TRBV19 | - | TRBJ2-3
TGTGCCAGCAGTCCATACCGGACAGGGGCGGTCGGCTACACCTTC | CASSPYRTGAVGYTF | few | TRBV6-2/TRBV6-3 | TRBD1 | TRBJ1-2
TGTGCCAGCAGCTCCCCCCCCCGAGCGGGAGCAGCAAATGAGCAGTTCTTC | CASSSPPRAGAANEQFF | - | TRBV5-5 | TRBD2 | TRBJ2-1
TGTGCCAGCAGCCGAAACCGACAGGGTTTAATAGGGACTGAAGCTTTCTTT | CASSRNRQGLIGTEAFF | - | TRBV6-6 | TRBD1 | TRBJ1-1
TGTGCCACCGGCAGAGCGGGAGGGGACACAGATACGCAGTATTTT | CATGRAGGDTDTQYF | - | TRBV24-1 | TRBD2 | TRBJ2-3
TGCAGCGTTGGAACCAGGGTCTTGGGGTCTTACAATGAGCAGTTCTTC | CSVGTRVLGSYNEQFF | - | TRBV29-1 | - | TRBJ2-1
TGTGCCACCAGTGAAACGGGACAGCAATACAATGAGCAGTTCTTC | CATSETGQQYNEQFF | - | TRBV24-1 | TRBD1 | TRBJ2-1
TGTGCCAGCAGCAGACAGGGGGATCAGCCCCAGCATTTT | CASSRQGDQPQHF | - | TRBV7-9 | TRBD1 | TRBJ1-5
TGCGCCAGCAGTGAGTGGGAAGGGGGCGGGGAGCTGTTTTTT | CASSEWEGGGELFF | - | TRBV10-2 | - | TRBJ2-2
TGCGCCAGCAACCGGGGGAACCAAGAGACCCAGTACTTC | CASNRGNQETQYF | - | TRBV5-1 | - | TRBJ2-5
TGTGCCAGCAGCGTTGGCAGGACTTCCCAAGAGACCCAGTACTTC | CASSVGRTSQETQYF | - | TRBV9 | - | TRBJ2-5
TGTGCCAGCAGCCAAGAGGAGGGCCGGCCCCAGCATTTT | CASSQEEGRPQHF | - | TRBV3-1/TRBV3-2 | - | TRBJ1-5
TGCGCCAGCAGCTCAGGGACAGCCTCTGGAAACACCATATATTTT | CASSSGTASGNTIYF | - | TRBV5-1 | TRBD1 | TRBJ1-3
TGTGCCAGTAGAGGGGACAGTTACGAGCAGTACTTC | CASRGDSYEQYF | - | TRBV19 | TRBD1 | TRBJ2-7
TGTGCCAGCAGCTTGCCGACAGGGGGCTTTGGCTACACCTTC | CASSLPTGGFGYTF | - | TRBV5-6 | TRBD1 | TRBJ1-2
TGTGCCAGCAGCAAAGTGGGCAGTTTGGGACAGGGGGCCTACGAGCAGTACTTC | CASSKVGSLGQGAYEQYF | - | TRBV21-1 | - | TRBJ2-7
TGTGCCAGCAGTCTAGTAGGGGAAGAGACCCAGTACTTC | CASSLVGEETQYF | - | TRBV2 | - | TRBJ2-5
TGTGCCAGCAGCCCACAGGGGCACAATCAGCCCCAGCATTTT | CASSPQGHNQPQHF | once | TRBV2 | TRBD1 | TRBJ1-5
TGTGCCAGCAGCTTACAGGGTAGCATAAGCTACACCTTC | CASSLQGSISYTF | - | TRBV5-6 | - | TRBJ1-2
TGTGCCAGCAGCCGAGCCCTGGGCAATCAGCCCCAGCATTTT | CASSRALGNQPQHF | - | TRBV6-2/TRBV6-3 | - | TRBJ1-5
TGTGCCAGCAGCTTGGCTACAGGGGGAGAGACCCAGTACTTC | CASSLATGGETQYF | - | TRBV5-4 | TRBD1 | TRBJ2-5
TGTGCTAGTGGTTTGGGAGGGCCCTACGAGCAGTACTTC | CASGLGGPYEQYF | - | TRBV12-5 | - | TRBJ2-7
TGTGCCAGCAGCGCGACAGTCCAGATGCAGCCCCAGCATTTT | CASSATVQMQPQHF | - | TRBV9 | - | TRBJ1-5
TGTGCCAGCAGCTTAAGGGCAGACGTGAGCACTGAAGCTTTCTTT | CASSLRADVSTEAFF | once | TRBV7-3 | - | TRBJ1-1